This T cell receptor (beta chain) originates from a study of shared clonotypes between healthy human individuals. Regarding this clone: The antigen remains unidentified.

Study observations and caveats: Generation probabilities of non-shared clonotypes were lower (relative to those shared by all four donors). Naive subsets generally exceeded memory subsets in estimated richness.

Libraries were prepared by immunoSEQ multiplex PCR; TCRdb keeps only in-frame clonotypes and omits some of them. The sample records 2 million to 2.5 million clones, roughly 90% being singletons. The CDR3 extends over 16 amino acids. In germline, CDR1 is SGHVS, CDR2 FQNEAQ. The V gene lost 4 bases and the J gene lost 2 bases, with 16 bases spanning the gap. The V and J genes are TRBV7-8 and TRBJ2-3, with D perhaps TRBD2 (6 bases). This receptor was obtained from a man aged 18 to 29 in good health. Some clones in this sample may be carry-over from other donors' samples. Sequencing input: naive CD4+ T cells from PBMCs. Described subset: CD45RA+ positively selected. The chain's CDR3 is CASSSPRDWTTDTQYF. The CDR3 DNA reads as TGTGCCAGCAGCTCCCCACGGGACTGGACCACAGATACGCAGTATTTT.